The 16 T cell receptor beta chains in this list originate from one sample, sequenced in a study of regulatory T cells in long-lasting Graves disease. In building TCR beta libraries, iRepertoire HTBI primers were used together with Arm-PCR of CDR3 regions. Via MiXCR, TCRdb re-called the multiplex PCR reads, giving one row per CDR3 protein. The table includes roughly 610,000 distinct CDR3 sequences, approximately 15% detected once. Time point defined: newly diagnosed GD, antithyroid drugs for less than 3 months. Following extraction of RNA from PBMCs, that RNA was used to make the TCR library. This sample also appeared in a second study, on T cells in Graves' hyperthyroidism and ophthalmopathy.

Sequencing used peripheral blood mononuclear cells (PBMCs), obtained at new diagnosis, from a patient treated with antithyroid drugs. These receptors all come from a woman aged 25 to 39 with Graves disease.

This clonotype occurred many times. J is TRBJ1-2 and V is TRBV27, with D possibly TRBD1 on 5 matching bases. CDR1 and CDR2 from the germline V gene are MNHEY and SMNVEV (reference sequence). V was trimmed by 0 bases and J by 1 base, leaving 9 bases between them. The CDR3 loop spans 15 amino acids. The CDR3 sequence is CASSLSKDSNYGYTF. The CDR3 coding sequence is TGTGCCAGCAGTTTATCGAAAGACAGTAACTATGGCTACACCTTC.

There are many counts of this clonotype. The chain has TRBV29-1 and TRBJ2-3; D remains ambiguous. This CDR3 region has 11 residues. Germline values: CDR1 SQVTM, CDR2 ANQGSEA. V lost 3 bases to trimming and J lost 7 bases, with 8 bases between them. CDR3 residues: CSVDSGNTQYF. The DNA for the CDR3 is TGCAGCGTTGATTCGGGCAATACGCAGTATTTT.

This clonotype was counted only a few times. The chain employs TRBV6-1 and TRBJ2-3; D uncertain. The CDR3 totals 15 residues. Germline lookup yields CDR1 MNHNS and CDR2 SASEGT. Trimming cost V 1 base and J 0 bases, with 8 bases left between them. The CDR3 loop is CASSEGLHSTDTQYF. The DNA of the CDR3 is TGTGCCAGCAGTGAAGGCCTTCACAGCACAGATACGCAGTATTTT.

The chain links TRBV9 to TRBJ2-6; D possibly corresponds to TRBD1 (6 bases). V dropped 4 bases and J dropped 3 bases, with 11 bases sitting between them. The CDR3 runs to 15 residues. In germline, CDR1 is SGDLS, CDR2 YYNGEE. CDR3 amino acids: CASSLTGIGANVLTF. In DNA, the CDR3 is TGTGCCAGCAGCCTTACAGGGATTGGGGCCAACGTCCTGACTTTC.

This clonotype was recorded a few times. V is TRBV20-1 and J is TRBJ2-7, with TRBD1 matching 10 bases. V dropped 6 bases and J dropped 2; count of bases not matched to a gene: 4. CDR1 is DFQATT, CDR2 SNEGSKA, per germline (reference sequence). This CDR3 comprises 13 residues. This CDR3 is CSAFGQGAYEQYF. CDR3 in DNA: TGCAGTGCCTTCGGACAGGGGGCCTACGAGCAGTACTTC.

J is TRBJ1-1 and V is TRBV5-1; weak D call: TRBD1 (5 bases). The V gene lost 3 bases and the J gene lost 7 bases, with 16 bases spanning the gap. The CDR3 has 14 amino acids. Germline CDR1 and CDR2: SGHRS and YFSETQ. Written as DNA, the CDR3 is TGCGCCAGCAGCTCGACAGTCAACACTGGTGAAGCTTTCTTT. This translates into CASSSTVNTGEAFF.

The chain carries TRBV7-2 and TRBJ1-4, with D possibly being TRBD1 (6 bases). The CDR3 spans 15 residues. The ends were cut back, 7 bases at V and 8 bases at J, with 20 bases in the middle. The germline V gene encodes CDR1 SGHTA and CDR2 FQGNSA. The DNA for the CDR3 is TGTGCCAGCACCCAACGTCGGGGGCGCGGGGAAAAACTGTTTTTT. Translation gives CASTQRRGRGEKLFF.

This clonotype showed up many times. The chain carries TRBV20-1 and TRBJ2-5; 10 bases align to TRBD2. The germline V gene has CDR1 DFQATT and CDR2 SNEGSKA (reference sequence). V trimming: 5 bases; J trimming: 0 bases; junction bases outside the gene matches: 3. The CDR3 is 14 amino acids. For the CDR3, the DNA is TGCAGTGCTGGGACTAGCGTGTACCAAGAGACCCAGTACTTC. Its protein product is CSAGTSVYQETQYF.

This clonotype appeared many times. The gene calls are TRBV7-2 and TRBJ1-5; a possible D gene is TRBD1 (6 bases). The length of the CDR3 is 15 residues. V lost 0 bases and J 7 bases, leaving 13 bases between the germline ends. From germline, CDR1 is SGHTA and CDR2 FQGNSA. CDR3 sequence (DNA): TGTGCCAGCAGCTTAGCGTCAGGGGTGGGGCAGCCCCAGCATTTT. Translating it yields CASSLASGVGQPQHF.

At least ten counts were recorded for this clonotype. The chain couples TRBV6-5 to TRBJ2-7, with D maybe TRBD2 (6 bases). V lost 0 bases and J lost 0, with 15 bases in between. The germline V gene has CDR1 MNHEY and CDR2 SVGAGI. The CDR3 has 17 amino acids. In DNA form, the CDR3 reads TGTGCCAGCAGTTACTCTCGCGGGGCGGAAAGCTCCTACGAGCAGTACTTC. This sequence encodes CASSYSRGAESSYEQYF.

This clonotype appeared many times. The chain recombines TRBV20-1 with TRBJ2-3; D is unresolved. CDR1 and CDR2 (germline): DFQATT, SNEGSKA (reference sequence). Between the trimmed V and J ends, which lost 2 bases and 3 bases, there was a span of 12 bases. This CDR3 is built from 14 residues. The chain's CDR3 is CSARPDRRTDTQYF. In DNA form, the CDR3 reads TGCAGTGCTAGACCCGACCGTAGGACAGATACGCAGTATTTT.

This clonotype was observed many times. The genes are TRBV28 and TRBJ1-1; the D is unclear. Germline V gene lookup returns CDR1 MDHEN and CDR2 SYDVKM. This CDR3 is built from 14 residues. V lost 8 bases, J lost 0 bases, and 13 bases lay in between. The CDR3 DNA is TGTGCCAGCGGCCCAGGAATACTGAACACTGAAGCTTTCTTT. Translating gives CASGPGILNTEAFF. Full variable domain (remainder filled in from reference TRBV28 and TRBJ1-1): DVKVTQSSRYLVKRTGEKVFLECVQDMDHENMFWYRQDPGLGLRLIYFSYDVKMKEKGDIPEGYSVSREKKERFSLILESASTNQTSMYLCASGPGILNTEAFFGQGTRLTVV.

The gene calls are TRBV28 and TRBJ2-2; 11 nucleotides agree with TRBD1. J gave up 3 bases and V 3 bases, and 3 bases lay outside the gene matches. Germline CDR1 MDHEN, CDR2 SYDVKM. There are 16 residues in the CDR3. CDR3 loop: CASSFWTGGHTGELFF. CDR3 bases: TGTGCCAGCAGTTTTTGGACAGGGGGCCACACCGGGGAGCTGTTTTTT.

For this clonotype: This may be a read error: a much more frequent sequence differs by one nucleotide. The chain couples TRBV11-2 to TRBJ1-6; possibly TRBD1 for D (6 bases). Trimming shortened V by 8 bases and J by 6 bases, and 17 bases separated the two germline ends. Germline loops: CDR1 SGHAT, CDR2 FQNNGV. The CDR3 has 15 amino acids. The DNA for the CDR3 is TGTGCCAGCGGCATCACAGGGACCCCTAATTCACCCCTCCACTTT. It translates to CASGITGTPNSPLHF.

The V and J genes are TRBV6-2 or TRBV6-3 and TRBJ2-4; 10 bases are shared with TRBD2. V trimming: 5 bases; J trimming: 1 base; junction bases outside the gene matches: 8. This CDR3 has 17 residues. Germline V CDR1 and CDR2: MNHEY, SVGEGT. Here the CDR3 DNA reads TGTGCCAGCAGTGCTCTAGCGGGAGTTTCCGCCAAAAACATTCAGTACTTC. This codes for CASSALAGVSAKNIQYF.

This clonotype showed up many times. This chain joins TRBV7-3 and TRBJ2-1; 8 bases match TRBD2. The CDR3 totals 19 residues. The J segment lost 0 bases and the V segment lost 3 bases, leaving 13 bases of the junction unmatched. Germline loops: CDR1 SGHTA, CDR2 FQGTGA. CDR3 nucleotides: TGTGCCAGCAGCTTGGAGGGCGTTGGAGGACTAGCCTCCTACAATGAGCAGTTCTTC. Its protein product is CASSLEGVGGLASYNEQFF.